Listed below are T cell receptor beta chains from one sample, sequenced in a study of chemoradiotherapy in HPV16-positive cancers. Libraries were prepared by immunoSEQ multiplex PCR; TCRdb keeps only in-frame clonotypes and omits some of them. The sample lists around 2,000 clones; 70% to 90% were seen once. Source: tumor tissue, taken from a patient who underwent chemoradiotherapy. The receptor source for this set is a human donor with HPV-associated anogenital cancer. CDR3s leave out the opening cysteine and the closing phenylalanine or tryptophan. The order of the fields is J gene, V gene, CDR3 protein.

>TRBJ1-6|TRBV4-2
ASSQVVGTGVNSPLH
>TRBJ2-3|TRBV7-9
ASSLGDQGTDTQY
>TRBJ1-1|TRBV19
ASSPGGSRPEAF
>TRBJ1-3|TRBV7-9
ASSPGGGSSGNTIY
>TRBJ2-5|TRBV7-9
ASSLGIQGGETQY
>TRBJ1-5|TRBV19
ASSTGGSNQPQH
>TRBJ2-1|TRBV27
ASRGVSYNEQF
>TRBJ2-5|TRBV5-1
ASSLGRYQETQY
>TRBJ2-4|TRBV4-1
ASSQVPSGQGVIQY
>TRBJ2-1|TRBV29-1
SVEDPTGSKQF
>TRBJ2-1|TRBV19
ASSIVPGQGARDEQF
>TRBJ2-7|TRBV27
ASTTGSAEQY
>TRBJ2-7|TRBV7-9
ASSNGGVSEQY
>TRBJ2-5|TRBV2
ASSEFETQY
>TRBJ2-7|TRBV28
ASSPQGLNYEQY
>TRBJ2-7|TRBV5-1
ASSRTGGEQY
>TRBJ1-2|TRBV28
ASSPLQYNYGYT
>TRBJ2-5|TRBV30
AWSPEGGMGKTQY
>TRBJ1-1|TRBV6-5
ASTMGSRSTEAF
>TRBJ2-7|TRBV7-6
ASSPGQRGEQY
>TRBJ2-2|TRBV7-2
ASSQGAGAGRSVSGELF
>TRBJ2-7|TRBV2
ASSGAGGFSYEQY
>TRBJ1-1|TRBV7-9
ASIQSVRGVNTEAF
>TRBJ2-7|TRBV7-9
ASSVPGAQYEQY
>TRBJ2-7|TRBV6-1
ASSVEQGPYEQY
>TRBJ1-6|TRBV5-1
ASSSGLGLEALH
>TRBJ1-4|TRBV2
ATGFSTNEKLF
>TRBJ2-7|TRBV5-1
ASSLGTGEGEQY
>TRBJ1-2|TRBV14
ASSLVLWGYT
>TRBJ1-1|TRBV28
ASSSASTWNTEAF
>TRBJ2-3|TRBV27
ASSHRDSTDTQY
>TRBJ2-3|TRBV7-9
ASSLGLAGSPTDTQY
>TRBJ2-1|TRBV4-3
ASSPQPPARGAGNEQF
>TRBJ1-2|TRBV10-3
AATGVPYGYT
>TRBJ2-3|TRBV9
ASSLPFGSGGADTQY
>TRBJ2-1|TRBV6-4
ASSDSLLAGGRTAYNEQF
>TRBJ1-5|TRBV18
ASSPSGGNQPQH
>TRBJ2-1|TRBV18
ASSPPDRGTYNEQF
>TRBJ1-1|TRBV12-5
ASGGLSGTEAF
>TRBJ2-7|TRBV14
ATRKGTSYEQY
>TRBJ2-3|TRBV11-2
ASSTGQGGFTDTQY
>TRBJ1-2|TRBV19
ASSDREDYGYT
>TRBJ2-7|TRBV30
AWSDTGSNYEQY
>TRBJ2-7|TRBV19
ASSQGNSYEQY
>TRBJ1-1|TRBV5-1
ASSWGQTNTEAF
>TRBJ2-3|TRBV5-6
ASSGSQRTDTQY
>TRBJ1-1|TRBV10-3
AISEVGQKRNTEAF
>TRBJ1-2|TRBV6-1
ASTGAGVGYT
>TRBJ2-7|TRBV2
ASSVGTGNYEQY
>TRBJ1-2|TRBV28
ASSRGQGAGGYT
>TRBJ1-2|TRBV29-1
SVVRVREDGYT
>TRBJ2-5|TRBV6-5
ASIRGGRGGTQY
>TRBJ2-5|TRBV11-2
ASSFEESAKTQY
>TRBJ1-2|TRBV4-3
ASSQDWGREDGYT
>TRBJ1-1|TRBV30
AWRDTGKNTEAF
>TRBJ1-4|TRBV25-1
ASSDTGQNEKLF
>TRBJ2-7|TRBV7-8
ASSPYRVPSPYEQY
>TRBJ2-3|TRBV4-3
ASSQPSGGVHTQY
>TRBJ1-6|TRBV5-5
ASSTTGGLNSPLH
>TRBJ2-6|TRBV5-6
ASGTGANVLT